This T cell receptor (beta chain) was obtained from a study of identical twins. Study-level results: Researchers reported excess low generation probability among twin-shared out-of-frame alpha sequences. Zero-insertion analyses could be partly confounded by invariant MAIT and iNKT cells. Not following the same donors, the study drew its conclusions from cross-sectional statistical analysis.

Trimming pared 1 base from V and 3 bases from J, leaving 13 bases between. Per the germline V gene, CDR1 is DFQATT and CDR2 is SNEGSKA (reference sequence). The CDR3 covers 14 residues. TCRdb independently ran MiXCR on the 5' RACE reads; one entry per CDR3 protein. The sample consists of some 570,000 distinct CDR3 sequences, 20% to 25% of them appearing once. Healthy Caucasians provided all donations. As regards this clonotype: Its antigen is as yet unknown.

This sample also belongs to another study, concerning yellow fever vaccine responses in identical twins.

This receptor was taken from a woman between 18 and 29 years old in good health. Sequencing input: CD4+ T cells sorted from blood. The chain links TRBV20-1 to TRBJ2-7; D unclear. CDR3 loop: CSARGVGRHYEQYF. The CDR3 region has the DNA TGCAGTGCTAGAGGTGTCGGTCGGCACTACGAGCAGTACTTC.